Detailed here is one T cell receptor beta chain. The clone's antigen remains unknown. There are no base qualities to consult, and no much larger clone falls within one base. TCRbeta CDR3 regions were amplified from genomic DNA by means of the immunoSEQ Assay, a bias-controlled multiplex PCR. Processing in the source paper ran as follows. Nucleated cell counts per sample were estimated from amplification of reference gene primers within the assay. To quantify the absolute abundance of each unique TCRbeta CDR3 rearrangement, sequence reads were collapsed and filtered. For each sample, productive Simpson clonality was calculated as the square root of Simpson's diversity index over productive rearrangements. TCRdb's version of the immuneACCESS table is confined to in-frame rearrangements and falls short of the full clone set. An unresolved V gene accounts for under half of the shortfall where checked; the remainder is of unknown origin. For V, J and clone size, that table is used; D and trimming come from the DNA. For this sample the table gives 85,000 to 100,000 clones, of which 70% to 85% were detected only once. The ten biggest clones cover about 26% of the sample.

The sample belongs to a study of blood T cell repertoires in COVID-19 (dated by TCRdb to 2020 to 2021). Notes on the research overall: Samples covering the acute and convalescent phases of COVID-19 were provided by collaborators in the United States, Italy and Spain. The samples were drawn from two sources: the first 160 participants of the ongoing ImmuneRACE study, and over 1,000 subjects contributed by 6 global collaborators. The repertoires were made available in a free public database intended to serve as a resource for research on the immune response to SARS-CoV-2. Deeply sampled blood TCRbeta repertoires from subjects exposed to, actively infected with, or recovered from COVID-19 were included in the dataset. The prospective study material was composed of cDNA or gDNA derived from T cells, B-cell-depleted T cells, or PBMCs. Where HLA class I and class II types were available, the types were taken from metadata supplied by the sample provider, not from assay-based typing. The sample metadata nearly always contained a de-identified subject ID, COVID-19 status, age in years and sex. Summary of the overall study and its limitations: The amount of clinical and demographic metadata varied by source and participant and was provided uncurated.

The germline V gene (reference sequence) provides CDR1 SGHNT and CDR2 YYREEE. V has 4 bases trimmed and J has 0 bases trimmed; junction bases matching no gene number 6. Counted from cysteine to phenylalanine, this CDR3 has 15 amino acids. The only DNA kept is the CDR3, 45 bases in frame from the first base. The collaborating institutions used their own protocols to collect whole blood in K2EDTA tubes. For TCRbeta analysis, collaborators shipped samples in one of three forms: frozen whole blood, isolated PBMCs, or DNA extracted from either of those sample types. The chain uses TRBV5-4 and TRBJ1-1; the central 7 bases match TRBD1. The sample was peripheral blood. The clonotype was recovered from a woman in her sixties in a cohort sampled during active or convalescent COVID-19. In nucleotides, the sequence is TGTGCCAGCAGCCCGGGACAGCGGCTGAACACTGAAGCTTTCTTT. It translates as CASSPGQRLNTEAFF.